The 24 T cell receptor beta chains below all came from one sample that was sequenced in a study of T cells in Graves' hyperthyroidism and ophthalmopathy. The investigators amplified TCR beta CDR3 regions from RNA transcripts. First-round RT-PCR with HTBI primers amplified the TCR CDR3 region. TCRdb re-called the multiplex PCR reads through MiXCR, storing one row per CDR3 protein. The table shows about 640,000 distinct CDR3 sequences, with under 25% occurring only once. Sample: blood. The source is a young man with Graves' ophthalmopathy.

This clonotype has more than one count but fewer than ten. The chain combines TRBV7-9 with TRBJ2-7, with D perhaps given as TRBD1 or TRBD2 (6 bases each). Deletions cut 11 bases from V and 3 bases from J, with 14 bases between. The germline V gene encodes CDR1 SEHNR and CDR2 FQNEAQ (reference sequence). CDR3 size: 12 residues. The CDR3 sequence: CAGGREDYEQYF. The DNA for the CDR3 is TGTGCCGGGGGCAGGGAGGACTACGAGCAGTACTTC.

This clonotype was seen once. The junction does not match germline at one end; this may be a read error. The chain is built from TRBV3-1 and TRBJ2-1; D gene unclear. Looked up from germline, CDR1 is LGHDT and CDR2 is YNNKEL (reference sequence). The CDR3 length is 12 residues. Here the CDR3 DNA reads TGTACCAGCAGCCAAGCCGGAAATGAGCAGTTCTTC. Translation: CTSSQAGNEQFF.

The CDR3 region is CASSRYLQNTQYF. The CDR3 bases are TGTGCCAGCAGCCGATATTTACAGAATACGCAGTATTTT. The chain recombines TRBV6-1 with TRBJ2-3; no firm D call. From germline, CDR1 is MNHNS and CDR2 SASEGT. CDR3 length: 13 residues. V was pared by 6 bases and J by 7 bases, with 14 bases between.

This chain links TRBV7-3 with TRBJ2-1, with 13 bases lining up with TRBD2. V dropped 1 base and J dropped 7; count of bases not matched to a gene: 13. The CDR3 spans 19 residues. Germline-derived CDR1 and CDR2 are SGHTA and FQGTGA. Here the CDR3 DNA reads TGTGCCAGCAGCTTAAATCCGGGACTAGCGGGACCCGGAGGGAATGAGCAGTTCTTC. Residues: CASSLNPGLAGPGGNEQFF.

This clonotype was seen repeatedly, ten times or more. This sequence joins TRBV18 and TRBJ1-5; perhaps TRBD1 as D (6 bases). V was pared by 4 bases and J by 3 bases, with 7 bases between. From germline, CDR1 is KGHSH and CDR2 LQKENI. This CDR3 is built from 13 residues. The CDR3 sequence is CASSRDNNQPQHF. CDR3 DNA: TGTGCCAGCTCACGGGACAACAATCAGCCCCAGCATTTT.

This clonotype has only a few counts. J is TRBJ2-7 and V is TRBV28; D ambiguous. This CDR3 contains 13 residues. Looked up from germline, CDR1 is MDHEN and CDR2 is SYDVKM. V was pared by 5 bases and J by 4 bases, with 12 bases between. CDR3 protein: CASSPNPRYEQYF. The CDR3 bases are TGTGCCAGCAGTCCTAACCCTCGGTACGAGCAGTACTTC.

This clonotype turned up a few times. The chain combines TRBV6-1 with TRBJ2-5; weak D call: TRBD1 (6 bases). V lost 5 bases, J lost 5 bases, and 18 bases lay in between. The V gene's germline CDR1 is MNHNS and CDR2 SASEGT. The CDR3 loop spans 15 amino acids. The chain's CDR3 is CASSSGQSFGETQYF. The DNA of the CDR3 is TGTGCCAGCAGTTCCGGACAGAGCTTCGGGGAGACCCAGTACTTC.

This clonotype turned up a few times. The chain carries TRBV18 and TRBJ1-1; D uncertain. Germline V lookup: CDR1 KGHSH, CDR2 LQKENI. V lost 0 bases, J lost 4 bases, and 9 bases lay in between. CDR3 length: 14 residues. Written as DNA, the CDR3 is TGTGCCAGCTCACCACCCTACGGTTTCACTGAAGCTTTCTTT. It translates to CASSPPYGFTEAFF.

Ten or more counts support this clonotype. The CDR3 loop reads CASSLTTSGSKNEQFF. Here the CDR3 DNA reads TGTGCCAGCAGCTTAACCACTAGCGGGAGTAAGAATGAGCAGTTCTTC. J is TRBJ2-1 and V is TRBV7-3, with 11 bases matching TRBD2. The ends lost 0 bases at V and 7 bases at J; junction bases unmatched: 5. CDR1 and CDR2 from the germline V gene are SGHTA and FQGTGA. The CDR3 runs 16 residues.

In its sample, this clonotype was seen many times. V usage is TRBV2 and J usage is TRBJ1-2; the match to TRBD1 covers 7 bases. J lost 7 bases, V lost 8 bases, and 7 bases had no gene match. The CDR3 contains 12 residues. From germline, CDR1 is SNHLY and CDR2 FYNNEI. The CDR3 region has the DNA TGTGCCAGCGAGGGACAGCGGCGTGGCTACACCTTC. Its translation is CASEGQRRGYTF.

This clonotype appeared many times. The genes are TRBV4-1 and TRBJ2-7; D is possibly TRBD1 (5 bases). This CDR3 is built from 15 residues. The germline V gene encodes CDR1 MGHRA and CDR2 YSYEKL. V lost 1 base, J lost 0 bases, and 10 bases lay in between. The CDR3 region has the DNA TGCGCCAGCAGCCAAGGGGGCCTGAGCTCCTACGAGCAGTACTTC. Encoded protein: CASSQGGLSSYEQYF.

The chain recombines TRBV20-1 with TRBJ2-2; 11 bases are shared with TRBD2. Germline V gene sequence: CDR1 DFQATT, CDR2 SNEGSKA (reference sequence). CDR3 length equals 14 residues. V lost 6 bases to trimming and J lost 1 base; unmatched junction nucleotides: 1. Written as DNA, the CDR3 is TGCAGTGCCGGGACTAGCGGGAACACCGGGGAGCTGTTTTTT. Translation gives CSAGTSGNTGELFF.

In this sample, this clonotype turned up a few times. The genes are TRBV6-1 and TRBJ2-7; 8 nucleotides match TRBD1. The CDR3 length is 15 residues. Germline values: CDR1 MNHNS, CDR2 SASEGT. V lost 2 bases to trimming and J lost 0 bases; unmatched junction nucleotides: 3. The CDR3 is CASSERTGISYEQYF. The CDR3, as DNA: TGTGCCAGCAGTGAACGGACAGGGATCTCCTACGAGCAGTACTTC.

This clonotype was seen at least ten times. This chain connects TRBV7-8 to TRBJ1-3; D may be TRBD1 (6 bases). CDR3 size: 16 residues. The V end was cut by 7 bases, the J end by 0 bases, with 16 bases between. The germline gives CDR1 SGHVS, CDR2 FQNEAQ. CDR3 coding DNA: TGTGCCAGCACCCCAGCGAGGGGGGGCTCTGGAAACACCATATATTTT. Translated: CASTPARGGSGNTIYF.

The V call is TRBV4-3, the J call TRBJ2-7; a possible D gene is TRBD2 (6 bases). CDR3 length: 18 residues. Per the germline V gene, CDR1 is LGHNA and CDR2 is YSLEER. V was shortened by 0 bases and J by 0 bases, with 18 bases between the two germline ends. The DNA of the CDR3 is TGCGCCAGCAGCCAAGATCACGGCTTAGGGACTTTCTCCTACGAGCAGTACTTC. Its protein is CASSQDHGLGTFSYEQYF.

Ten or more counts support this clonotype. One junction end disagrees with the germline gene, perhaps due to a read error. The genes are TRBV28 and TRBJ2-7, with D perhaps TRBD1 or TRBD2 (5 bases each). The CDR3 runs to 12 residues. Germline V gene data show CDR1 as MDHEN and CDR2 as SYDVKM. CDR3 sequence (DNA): TGTGCCAGCGGGGCTAGCTCCTACGAGCAGCACTTC. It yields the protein CASGASSYEQHF.

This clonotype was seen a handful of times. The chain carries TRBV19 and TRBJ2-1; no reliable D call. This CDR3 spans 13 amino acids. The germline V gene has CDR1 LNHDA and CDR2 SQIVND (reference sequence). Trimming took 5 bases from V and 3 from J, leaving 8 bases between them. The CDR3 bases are TGTGCCAGTAGTCGGTTAGGCTACAATGAGCAGTTCTTC. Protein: CASSRLGYNEQFF. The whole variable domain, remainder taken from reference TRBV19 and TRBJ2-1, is DGGITQSPKYLFRKEGQNVTLSCEQNLNHDAMYWYRQDPGQGLRLIYYSQIVNDFQKGDIAEGYSVSREKKESFPLTVTSAQKNPTAFYLCASSRLGYNEQFFGPGTRLTVL.

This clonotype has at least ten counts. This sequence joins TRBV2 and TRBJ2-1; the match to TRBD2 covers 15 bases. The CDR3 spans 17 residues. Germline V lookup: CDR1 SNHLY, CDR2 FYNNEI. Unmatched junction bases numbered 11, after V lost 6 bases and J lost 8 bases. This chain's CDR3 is CASRPGLAGGGLHEQFF. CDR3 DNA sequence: TGTGCCAGCAGGCCCGGACTAGCGGGAGGGGGGCTACATGAGCAGTTCTTC.

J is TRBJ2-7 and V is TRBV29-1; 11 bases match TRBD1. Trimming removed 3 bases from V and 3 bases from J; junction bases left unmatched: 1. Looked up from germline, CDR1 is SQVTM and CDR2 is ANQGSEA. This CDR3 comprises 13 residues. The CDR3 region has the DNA TGCAGCGTTGAGGGGACAGGGGGCTACGAGCAGTACTTC. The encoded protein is CSVEGTGGYEQYF.

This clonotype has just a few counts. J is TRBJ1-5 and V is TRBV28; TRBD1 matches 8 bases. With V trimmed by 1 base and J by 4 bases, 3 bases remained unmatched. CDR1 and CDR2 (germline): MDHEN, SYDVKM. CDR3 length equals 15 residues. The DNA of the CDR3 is TGTGCCAGCAGTTTATACGGACAGGGTAATCAGCCCCAGCATTTT. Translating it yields CASSLYGQGNQPQHF.

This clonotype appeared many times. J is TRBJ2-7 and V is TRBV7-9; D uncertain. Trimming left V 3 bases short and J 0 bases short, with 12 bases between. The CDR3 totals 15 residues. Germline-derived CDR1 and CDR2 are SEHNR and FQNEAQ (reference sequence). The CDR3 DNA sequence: TGTGCCAGCAGCTTCATCGATTCCGGCTCCTACGAGCAGTACTTC. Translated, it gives CASSFIDSGSYEQYF. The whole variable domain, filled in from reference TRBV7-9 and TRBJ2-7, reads DTGVSQNPRHKITKRGQNVTFRCDPISEHNRLYWYRQTLGQGPEFLTYFQNEAQLEKSRLLSDRFSAERPKGSFSTLEIQRTEQGDSAMYLCASSFIDSGSYEQYFGPGTRLTVT.

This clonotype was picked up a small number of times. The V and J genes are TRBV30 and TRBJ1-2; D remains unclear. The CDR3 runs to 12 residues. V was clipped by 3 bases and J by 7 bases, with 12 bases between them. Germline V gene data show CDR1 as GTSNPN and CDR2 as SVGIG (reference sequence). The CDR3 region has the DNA TGTGCCTGGAGAGGATCGCATGGTGGCTACACCTTC. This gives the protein CAWRGSHGGYTF.

CDR3 in DNA: TGTGCCAGCAGTTCCCTTGTAGCGGGAGGCTACACCGGGGAGCTGTTTTTT. This encodes CASSSLVAGGYTGELFF. V is TRBV28 and J is TRBJ2-2; 10 bases are a match to TRBD2. Germline values: CDR1 MDHEN, CDR2 SYDVKM. J gave up 3 bases and V 4 bases, and 8 bases lay outside the gene matches. The CDR3 contains 17 residues.

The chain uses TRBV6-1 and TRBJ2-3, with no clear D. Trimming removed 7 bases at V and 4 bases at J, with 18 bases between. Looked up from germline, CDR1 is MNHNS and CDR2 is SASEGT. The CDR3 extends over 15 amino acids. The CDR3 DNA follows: TGTGCCAGCACCACGTACTATGGGATCGCAGATACGCAGTATTTT. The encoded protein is CASTTYYGIADTQYF.